This note documents a single T cell receptor beta chain sequence. It lacks a known antigen. No much larger clonotype is one base removed from it; base qualities were not supplied. Whole blood was collected in K2EDTA tubes by collaborating institutions according to the institutions' own protocols. Collaborator samples were shipped for TCRbeta analysis as frozen whole blood, isolated PBMCs, or DNA extracted from either sample type. The data belong to a study of blood T cell repertoires in COVID-19 (dated by TCRdb to the early 2020s). The study in broad terms: Samples covering the acute and convalescent phases of COVID-19 were provided by collaborators in the United States, Italy and Spain. The material from the prospective study consisted of cDNA or gDNA derived from T cells, B-cell-depleted T cells, or PBMCs. Subjects who had been exposed to COVID-19, were actively infected with it, or had recovered from it provided the deeply sampled blood TCRbeta repertoires that made up the dataset. The repertoires were released in a freely available public database intended as a resource for research on the immune response to SARS-CoV-2. The samples were drawn from the first 160 participants of the ongoing ImmuneRACE study and from 950 to 1,500 subjects provided by 6 global collaborators. The sample metadata nearly always contained a de-identified subject ID, COVID-19 status, age in years and sex. Where available, HLA class I and class II types were taken from metadata supplied by the sample provider and were not determined by assay-based typing. Here is what the overall study found, with its caveats: Clinical and demographic metadata were provided uncurated, with the amount varying by source and participant.

TCRbeta CDR3 regions were amplified from genomic DNA using the immunoSEQ Assay, a bias-controlled multiplex PCR. Processing in the source paper ran as follows. Within the assay, amplification of reference gene primers was used to estimate how many nucleated cells each sample contained. To quantify the absolute abundance of each unique TCRbeta CDR3 rearrangement, sequence reads were collapsed and filtered. For each sample, productive Simpson clonality was calculated by taking the square root of Simpson's diversity index across productive rearrangements. This immuneACCESS table, as held by TCRdb, lists in-frame sequences with V and J called but not all clones. Of the missing ones, under half trace to an unresolved V gene in checked studies; the others have no known cause. V and J calls and clone size are given by that table; D and trimming were obtained from the DNA. The table for this sample lists 29,000 or so clones; about 91% of them were counted only once. Under 2.5% of the sample is in the top ten clones.

This receptor was taken from a man aged 45-65 years with active COVID-19. The sequenced sample consisted of peripheral blood.

The CDR3 region reads CASSSPGQGGSYEQYF. The DNA sequence is TGTGCCAGCAGTTCACCGGGACAGGGAGGATCCTACGAGCAGTACTTC. The chain joins TRBV6-5 to TRBJ2-7; 9 of the junction bases match TRBD1. The germline V gene encodes CDR1 MNHEY and CDR2 SVGAGI. The CDR3 runs 16 amino acids, cysteine and phenylalanine included. Only CDR3 DNA remains: 48 bases, in frame from the first base. The V end gives up 4 bases and the J end 1 base, leaving 8 bases in the junction not matched to a gene.